Listed here is a single TCR beta chain. These data belong to a study of control samples from healthy donors and cancer patients. TCRdb's table, derived via immunoSEQ multiplex PCR, lists solely in-frame clones and lacks some. The table lists roughly 69,000 clones, about 90% of them singletons, with about 2.2% in the top ten. CDR3 size: 18 residues. Germline assignment: CDR1 SNHLY and CDR2 FYNNEI. J gave up 0 bases and V 7 bases, and 15 bases lay outside the gene matches. Sequencing was done on a sample of PBMCs. The genes are TRBV2 and TRBJ2-4; 7 bases are shared with TRBD2. This receptor was taken from a woman aged 50 to 60 with head and neck cancer. The CDR3 bases are TGTGCCAGCATGTCGGGGCTCGCGGGACTACTAGCCAAAAACATTCAGTACTTC. This encodes CASMSGLAGLLAKNIQYF.